Sequencing of this T cell receptor (beta chain) was carried out in a study of molecular identifiers for immune sequencing clone quantification. Study-wide points: The share of molecules held by clones above 20 RNA copies was over 99% in effector cells and under 1% in naive cells. Among about a million naive cells, as was reported, spiked Jurkat TCR RNA from one cell was detectable.

The germline V gene has CDR1 SGDLS and CDR2 YYNGEE. The CDR3 is 15 amino acids. V was shortened by 1 base and J by 4 bases, with 11 bases between the two germline ends. MiXCR, run by TCRdb on the PCR reads, gives a single entry per CDR3 protein. The repertoire holds some 680,000 distinct CDR3 sequences, with roughly 25% as singletons. This clonotype was picked up many times. Antigen: not known. The chain recombines TRBV9 with TRBJ2-2; D is possibly TRBD2 (6 bases). The sequenced material came from naive CD8+ T cells from blood, with Jurkat cell RNA spiked in. The subset: FACS-sorted CD8+CD4-CCR7+CD45RA+ naive T cells. The sequence was obtained from a human donor in good health. Some libraries in this study had Jurkat cell RNA spiked in. Here the CDR3 DNA reads TGTGCCAGCAGCGTATCTAGCGTTAGCACCGGGGAGCTGTTTTTT. This encodes CASSVSSVSTGELFF.